The 24 T cell receptor beta chains listed next were all sequenced from one sample in a study of T cells of healthy individuals. Each CDR3 protein is one row after TCRdb ran MiXCR on the 5' RACE reads. The data hold 95,000 to 100,000 distinct CDR3 sequences, with 17% observed a single time. The receptors derive from a human donor in good health.

This clonotype was detected a few times. J is TRBJ2-7 and V is TRBV5-1; D remains unclear. Germline V gene data show CDR1 as SGHRS and CDR2 as YFSETQ. V gave up 4 bases and J gave up 12 bases, with 23 bases separating them. The CDR3 extends over 14 amino acids. The CDR3 reads CASSPSPSAEPTYF. Here the CDR3 DNA reads TGCGCCAGCAGCCCCTCCCCATCGGCGGAGCCCACGTACTTC.

This clonotype was observed a handful of times. The chain links TRBV5-6 to TRBJ2-3; 9 bases are a match to TRBD1. The CDR3 contains 15 residues. Germline V CDR1 and CDR2: SGHDT, YYEEEE. Trimming cost V 7 bases and J 4 bases; bases outside gene matches: 10. The CDR3 loop reads CASAPGQGRADTQYF. CDR3 nucleotide sequence: TGTGCCAGCGCACCCGGACAGGGGAGGGCAGATACGCAGTATTTT.

The genes are TRBV6-6 and TRBJ1-4, with D possibly matching TRBD1 (5 bases). Trimming removed 6 bases from V and 2 bases from J, with 13 bases in between. The CDR3 covers 15 residues. The germline V gene encodes CDR1 MNHNY and CDR2 SVGAGI (reference sequence). The CDR3: CASSPRAATNEKLFF. DNA of the CDR3: TGTGCCAGCAGCCCCAGGGCGGCGACTAATGAAAAACTGTTTTTT.

The chain employs TRBV11-3 and TRBJ2-3; TRBD1 aligns across 10 bases. The CDR3 runs 16 residues. V lost 1 base, J lost 2 bases, and 3 bases stayed unmatched. Germline V lookup: CDR1 SGHNT, CDR2 YENEEA. CDR3 residues: CASSLAGQGLTDTQYF. The DNA of the CDR3 is TGTGCCAGCAGCTTAGCGGGACAGGGGCTCACAGATACGCAGTATTTT. Based on the CDR3 plus reference TRBV11-3 and TRBJ2-3, the full variable domain is EAGVVQSPRYKIIEKKQPVAFWCNPISGHNTLYWYLQNLGQGPELLIRYENEEAVDDSQLPKDRFSAERLKGVDSTLKIQPAELGDSAVYLCASSLAGQGLTDTQYFGPGTRLTVL.

The chain has TRBV2 and TRBJ2-3; D may be TRBD2 (5 bases). V lost 3 bases to trimming and J lost 5 bases, with 12 bases between them. The CDR3 contains 14 residues. Germline CDR1 reads SNHLY; CDR2 reads FYNNEI. CDR3 in amino acids: CASSEWGSEDTQYF. CDR3 bases: TGTGCCAGCAGTGAGTGGGGTAGCGAAGATACGCAGTATTTT.

This clonotype appeared many times. This chain uses TRBV7-2 with TRBJ2-7; 10 nucleotides line up with TRBD2. This CDR3 comprises 16 residues. J was trimmed by 4 bases and V by 5 bases; bases with no gene match: 11. Germline loops: CDR1 SGHTA, CDR2 FQGNSA. CDR3 protein: CASSQNRASGRYEQYF. The CDR3 nucleotides are TGTGCCAGCAGCCAAAACCGGGCTAGCGGGAGATACGAGCAGTACTTC.

This clonotype was counted ten times or more. The rearrangement joins TRBV28 to TRBJ2-7; D ambiguous. This CDR3 spans 13 amino acids. Germline-derived CDR1 and CDR2 are MDHEN and SYDVKM. Trimming shortened V by 2 bases and J by 6 bases, and 11 bases separated the two germline ends. This CDR3 is CASSLRLLSEQYF. The CDR3 DNA is TGTGCCAGCAGTTTACGACTGTTAAGCGAGCAGTACTTC. Looking up the rest from reference TRBV28 and TRBJ2-7 gives the full variable domain: DVKVTQSSRYLVKRTGEKVFLECVQDMDHENMFWYRQDPGLGLRLIYFSYDVKMKEKGDIPEGYSVSREKKERFSLILESASTNQTSMYLCASSLRLLSEQYFGPGTRLTVT.

This clonotype was seen at least ten times. The chain couples TRBV12-3 or TRBV12-4 to TRBJ1-2, with a tentative D call TRBD1 (5 bases). Trimming pared 3 bases from V and 7 bases from J, leaving 21 bases between. The CDR3 runs 16 residues. The CDR3 DNA sequence: TGTGCCAGCAGTTTGATTAGTCAACAGGATTACAGTGGCTACACCTTC. As protein: CASSLISQQDYSGYTF.

The table lists this clonotype with a few counts. V gene TRBV6-5 combines with J gene TRBJ2-3; 7 nucleotides line up with TRBD2. The V gene end was trimmed by 5 bases and the J gene end by 7 bases; junction bases not matched to a gene: 9. CDR1 MNHEY and CDR2 SVGAGI come from the germline V gene. The CDR3 extends over 14 amino acids. As DNA, the CDR3 is TGTGCCAGCAGTGGGGGACTACGCGTAAATACGCAGTATTTT. This codes for CASSGGLRVNTQYF.

This clonotype was counted at least ten times. The chain combines TRBV28 with TRBJ1-1; the D is unclear. V was cut by 6 bases and J by 2 bases, with 10 bases left in between. The CDR3 runs 13 residues. Germline-derived CDR1 and CDR2 are MDHEN and SYDVKM. CDR3 region: CASSPLSNTEAFF. CDR3 coding DNA: TGTGCCAGCAGCCCTCTTAGTAACACTGAAGCTTTCTTT.

There are many counts of this clonotype. The genes are TRBV18 and TRBJ1-1; D is unclear. The V gene lost 3 bases and the J gene lost 0 bases, with 5 bases spanning the gap. The CDR3 consists of 13 residues. CDR1 is KGHSH, CDR2 LQKENI, per germline. CDR3 loop: CASSPGMNTEAFF. Written as DNA, the CDR3 is TGTGCCAGCTCACCTGGGATGAACACTGAAGCTTTCTTT.

This clonotype has a count of ten or more. The V gene is TRBV29-1, the J gene TRBJ2-7; D may correspond to TRBD1 or TRBD2 (6 bases each). With 2 bases removed from V and 7 bases from J, the gap between germline ends came to 12 bases. CDR1 SQVTM and CDR2 ANQGSEA come from the germline V gene. The CDR3 spans 12 residues. Written as DNA, the CDR3 is TGCAGCGTTGAACCCGGGGGCGGGGAGCAGTACTTC. Protein: CSVEPGGGEQYF.

There are many counts of this clonotype. The V and J genes are TRBV5-1 and TRBJ2-2, with D unclear. V lost 1 base and J lost 4, with 8 bases in between. CDR1 and CDR2 from the germline V gene are SGHRS and YFSETQ. The length of the CDR3 is 14 residues. The CDR3 DNA sequence: TGCGCCAGCAGCTTGAAATCTTTCACCGGGGAGCTGTTTTTT. Translation gives CASSLKSFTGELFF.

Details on this clonotype: A much more abundant neighbour one base away suggests this may be a read error. The gene calls are TRBV5-6 and TRBJ1-6, with D possibly being TRBD1 (6 bases). Germline assignment: CDR1 SGHDT and CDR2 YYEEEE. CDR3 size: 14 residues. The chain's CDR3 is CVSSLRTEGSPLHF. The CDR3 coding sequence is TGTGTCAGCAGCTTAAGGACAGAAGGTTCACCCCTCCACTTT.

The V gene is TRBV6-1, the J gene TRBJ2-2, with 8 bases that match TRBD1. The CDR3 consists of 15 residues. CDR1 is MNHNS and CDR2 is SASEGT in the germline V gene. The V gene end was trimmed by 3 bases and the J gene end by 6 bases; junction bases not matched to a gene: 6. In nucleotides, the CDR3 is TGTGCCAGCAGTGAGGAGGGACAGGTCCCCGGGGAGCTGTTTTTT. Translation gives CASSEEGQVPGELFF.

A note on this clonotype: A much bigger clone sits one base away, suggesting this may be a read error. This chain joins TRBV29-1 and TRBJ2-7, with 9 bases matching TRBD1. Germline V gene sequence: CDR1 SQVTM, CDR2 ANQGSEA. The CDR3 runs to 12 residues. CDR3 coding DNA: TGCGGCGTCGGACAGGGGACCTACGAGCAGTACTTC. Translating it yields CGVGQGTYEQYF.

This clonotype came up a few times. This may stem from a read error, because a much larger clone lies one nucleotide away. This chain joins TRBV12-3 or TRBV12-4 and TRBJ1-6; 9 bases map to TRBD1. CDR3 length: 14 residues. V gave up 6 bases and J gave up 7 bases; unmatched junction bases: 4. The CDR3 loop is CASSFDRGNSPLHF. CDR3 in DNA: TGTGCCAGCAGCTTTGACAGGGGGAATTCACCCCTCCACTTT.

This clonotype appeared many times. V usage is TRBV5-1 and J usage is TRBJ2-5; 8 bases fit TRBD1. The CDR3 has 17 residues. The germline gives CDR1 SGHRS, CDR2 YFSETQ. V was pared by 4 bases and J by 5 bases, with 16 bases of the junction left unmatched. In DNA form, the CDR3 reads TGCGCCAGCAGCACCTTAAATGGACAGGGAAGGATGGAGACCCAGTACTTC. Amino acids: CASSTLNGQGRMETQYF.

This clonotype was recorded a few times. The genes are TRBV4-3 and TRBJ2-2, with 7 bases identical to TRBD1. Looked up from germline, CDR1 is LGHNA and CDR2 is YSLEER. The junction had 10 bases not matched to a gene; V was cut back by 0 bases and J by 6 bases. This CDR3 contains 17 residues. CDR3 in DNA: TGCGCCAGCAGCCAAGAGATTAGAGCAGGGGGATCCGGGGAGCTGTTTTTT. Translated: CASSQEIRAGGSGELFF.

Ten or more counts support this clonotype. This chain uses TRBV5-1 with TRBJ2-5; 11 nucleotides match TRBD1. V shed 3 bases and J 5 bases; nucleotides not matched to a gene: 0. The CDR3 totals 13 residues. Germline V gene data show CDR1 as SGHRS and CDR2 as YFSETQ. The CDR3 sequence is CASSWDRGETQYF. CDR3 bases: TGCGCCAGCAGCTGGGACAGGGGGGAGACCCAGTACTTC. Complete variable domain (other parts from reference TRBV5-1 and TRBJ2-5): KAGVTQTPRYLIKTRGQQVTLSCSPISGHRSVSWYQQTPGQGLQFLFEYFSETQRNKGNFPGRFSGRQFSNSRSEMNVSTLELGDSALYLCASSWDRGETQYFGPGTRLLVL.

The V gene is TRBV2, the J gene TRBJ2-4; 9 nucleotides match TRBD1. Germline CDR1 is SNHLY and CDR2 is FYNNEI. J was trimmed by 8 bases and V by 9 bases; bases with no gene match: 5. The CDR3 contains 12 residues. CDR3 region: CASLGQGDIQYF. The CDR3 DNA follows: TGTGCCAGTTTGGGACAGGGCGACATTCAGTACTTC.

In this sample, this clonotype turned up a few times. This chain connects TRBV20-1 to TRBJ1-3; the D gene is possibly TRBD1 (5 bases). The CDR3 has 14 residues. Deletions cut 3 bases from V and 0 bases from J, with 9 bases between. Germline V CDR1 and CDR2: DFQATT, SNEGSKA (reference sequence). DNA for the CDR3: TGCAGTGCTAGCGGAGACAGCTCTGGAAACACCATATATTTT. Translated, it gives CSASGDSSGNTIYF.

This clonotype has just a few counts. The chain combines TRBV15 with TRBJ2-2; no clear D gene. Looked up from germline, CDR1 is LNHNV and CDR2 is YYDKDF (reference sequence). The length of the CDR3 is 15 residues. V lost 0 bases and J 3 bases, leaving 8 bases between the germline ends. CDR3: CATSRDKGYTGELFF. The CDR3 DNA reads as TGTGCCACCAGCAGAGATAAGGGTTACACCGGGGAGCTGTTTTTT.

The V call is TRBV12-3 or TRBV12-4, the J call TRBJ2-3, with D perhaps TRBD1 (5 bases). The CDR3 extends over 12 amino acids. V shed 1 base and J shed 10 bases, with 9 bases lying between them. The CDR3 reads CASSLGDRAQYF. The CDR3 coding sequence is TGTGCCAGCAGTTTAGGAGACAGAGCGCAGTATTTT.